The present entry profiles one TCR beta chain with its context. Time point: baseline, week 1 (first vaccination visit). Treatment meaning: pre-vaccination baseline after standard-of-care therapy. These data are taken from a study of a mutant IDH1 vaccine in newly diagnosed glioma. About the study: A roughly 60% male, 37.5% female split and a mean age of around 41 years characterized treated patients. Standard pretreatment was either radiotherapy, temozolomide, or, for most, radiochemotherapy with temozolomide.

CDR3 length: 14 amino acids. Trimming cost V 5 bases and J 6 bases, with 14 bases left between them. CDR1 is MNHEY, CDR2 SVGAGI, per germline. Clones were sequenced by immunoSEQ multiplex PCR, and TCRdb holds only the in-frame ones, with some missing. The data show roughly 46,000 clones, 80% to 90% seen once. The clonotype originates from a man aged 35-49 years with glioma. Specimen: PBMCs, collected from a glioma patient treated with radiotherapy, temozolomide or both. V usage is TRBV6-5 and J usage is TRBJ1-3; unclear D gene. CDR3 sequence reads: CASSTDGSSNTIYF. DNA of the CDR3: TGTGCCAGCAGTACCGACGGTTCCTCAAACACCATATATTTT.